This TCR beta chain is drawn from a study of OX40 agonist ivuxolimab in advanced cancers. Clones were sequenced by immunoSEQ multiplex PCR, and TCRdb holds only the in-frame ones, with some missing. The top ten clones hold around 5% of a sample with 70,000 to 90,000 clones, roughly 80% of them seen once. The CDR3 length is 16 residues. The germline V gene has CDR1 SGDLS and CDR2 YYNGEE. J gave up 10 bases and V 0 bases, and 13 bases lay outside the gene matches. This clonotype was sampled from an adult with an advanced solid tumor such as melanoma, head and neck, liver or kidney cancer. V usage is TRBV9 and J usage is TRBJ2-1; 7 bases fit TRBD2. The starting material was CD4+ or CD8+ T cells sorted from blood, obtained in a trial of the OX40 agonist ivuxolimab. CDR3 DNA: TGTGCCAGCAGCGTAGGGGCTAGCGGCGGAAGTACCGAGCAGTTCTTC. This translates into CASSVGASGGSTEQFF.